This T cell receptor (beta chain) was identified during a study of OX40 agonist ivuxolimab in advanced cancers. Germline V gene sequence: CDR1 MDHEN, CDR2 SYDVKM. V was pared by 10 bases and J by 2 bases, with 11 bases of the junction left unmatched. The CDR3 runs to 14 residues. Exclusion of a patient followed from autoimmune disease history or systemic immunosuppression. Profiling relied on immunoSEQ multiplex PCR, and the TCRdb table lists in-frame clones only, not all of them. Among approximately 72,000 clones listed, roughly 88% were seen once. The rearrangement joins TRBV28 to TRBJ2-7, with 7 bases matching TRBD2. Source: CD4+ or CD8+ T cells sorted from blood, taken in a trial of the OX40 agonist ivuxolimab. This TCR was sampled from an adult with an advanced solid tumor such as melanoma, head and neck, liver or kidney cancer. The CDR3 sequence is CATTGGGTPYEQYF. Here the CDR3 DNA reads TGTGCCACCACGGGGGGAGGAACCCCCTACGAGCAGTACTTC.